This TCR beta chain comes out of a study of OX40 agonist ivuxolimab in advanced cancers. Turning to the study itself: At doses from 0.01 to 10 mg/kg, patients were given intravenous ivuxolimab every 2 weeks.

Germline V lookup: CDR1 SGHRS, CDR2 YFSETQ. V gave up 0 bases and J gave up 3 bases, with 12 bases separating them. The CDR3 runs 15 residues. The repertoire was sequenced with immunoSEQ multiplex PCR; TCRdb's copy has only in-frame clones and lacks some. Altogether 75,000 to 100,000 clones are present, 84% being singletons, with the ten largest covering around 5.8%. Sequencing was performed on CD4+ or CD8+ T cells sorted from blood, taken in a trial of the OX40 agonist ivuxolimab. This TCR derives from an adult with an advanced solid tumor such as melanoma, head and neck, liver or kidney cancer. This chain joins TRBV5-1 and TRBJ1-2; D is uncertain. CDR3 amino acids: CASSLEVGSDYGYTF. The CDR3 DNA reads TGCGCCAGCAGCTTGGAGGTGGGTTCGGACTATGGCTACACCTTC.